These 21 T cell receptor beta chains originate from one sample sequenced in a study of cytomegalovirus exposure and HLA in healthy donors. The PCR contained 60 Vbeta and 13 Jbeta primers. Sequencing used immunoSEQ multiplex PCR; TCRdb keeps in-frame clones, though not all of them. In the table there are around 85,000 clones, 80% of which are singletons. The sample comprised PBMCs. These receptors were collected from a male donor in good health and CMV-seronegative.

This chain links TRBV2 with TRBJ2-7, with 7 bases aligning to TRBD2. The germline CDR1 and CDR2 sequences are SNHLY and FYNNEI. CDR3 length: 17 residues. V shed 2 bases, J shed 0 bases, and the junction held 10 bases outside the gene matches. Here the CDR3 reads CASSEWGGDGSSYEQYF. The CDR3 DNA sequence: TGTGCCAGCAGTGAATGGGGGGGAGACGGCAGCTCCTACGAGCAGTACTTC. Supplemented by reference TRBV2 and TRBJ2-7, the full variable domain reads EPEVTQTPSHQVTQMGQEVILRCVPISNHLYFYWYRQILGQKVEFLVSFYNNEISEKSEIFDDQFSVERPDGSNFTLKIRSTKLEDSAMYFCASSEWGGDGSSYEQYFGPGTRLTVT.

This clone was observed a handful of times. The genes are TRBV28 and TRBJ1-1; 8 bases match TRBD1. The trim removed 4 bases at V and 0 bases at J, leaving 7 bases unmatched. Germline V CDR1 and CDR2: MDHEN, SYDVKM. CDR3 length: 16 amino acids. The CDR3 is CASSWTYRGMNTEAFF. The DNA of the CDR3 is TGTGCCAGCAGTTGGACTTACAGGGGGATGAACACTGAAGCTTTCTTT. The full variable domain, completed using reference TRBV28 and TRBJ1-1, is DVKVTQSSRYLVKRTGEKVFLECVQDMDHENMFWYRQDPGLGLRLIYFSYDVKMKEKGDIPEGYSVSREKKERFSLILESASTNQTSMYLCASSWTYRGMNTEAFFGQGTRLTVV.

This chain joins TRBV7-9 and TRBJ1-6; 9 bases fit TRBD1. Germline V gene lookup returns CDR1 SEHNR and CDR2 FQNEAQ (reference sequence). The junction had 7 bases not matched to a gene; V was cut back by 1 base and J by 6 bases. CDR3 size: 17 residues. The CDR3, as DNA: TGTGCCAGCAGCTTAGAGGGACAGGGAATTCGTAATTCACCCCTCCACTTT. It translates to CASSLEGQGIRNSPLHF.

This chain uses TRBV15 with TRBJ1-2, with TRBD1 matching 9 bases. Trimming took 0 bases from V and 8 from J; bases not matched to a gene: 7. The length of the CDR3 is 15 residues. Germline V CDR1 and CDR2: LNHNV, YYDKDF (reference sequence). CDR3 residues: CATSRDLGQGYGYTF. CDR3 bases: TGTGCCACCAGCAGAGATTTGGGACAGGGTTACGGCTACACCTTC.

The chain uses TRBV6-1 and TRBJ2-2; 8 bases align to TRBD2. There are 15 residues in the CDR3. Germline loops: CDR1 MNHNS, CDR2 SASEGT. The J segment lost 1 base and the V segment lost 4 bases, leaving 2 bases of the junction unmatched. In DNA form, the CDR3 reads TGTGCCAGCAGTGCAACTAGCGGGAACACCGGGGAGCTGTTTTTT. Translation: CASSATSGNTGELFF.

This clone came up once. This chain links TRBV10-3 with TRBJ1-2; 7 bases map to TRBD1. The CDR3 runs to 15 residues. The V and J ends lost 3 bases and 2 bases, in that order; junction bases with no gene match: 6. Looked up from germline, CDR1 is ENHRY and CDR2 is SYGVKD. In DNA form, the CDR3 reads TGTGCCATCAGTGACCCGACAGGGAACAACTATGGCTACACCTTC. It is translated as CAISDPTGNNYGYTF.

The chain carries TRBV14 and TRBJ1-5; 8 nucleotides line up with TRBD1. Germline CDR1 is SGHDN and CDR2 is FVKESK. V lost 5 bases, J lost 9 bases, and 9 bases stayed unmatched. The CDR3 length is 14 residues. CDR3 residues: CASSSGQGGGPQHF. Here the CDR3 DNA reads TGTGCCAGCAGCTCCGGACAGGGCGGGGGGCCCCAGCATTTT.

V and J are TRBV19 and TRBJ1-1; D is unresolved. This CDR3 has 13 amino acids. Per germline, CDR1 LNHDA and CDR2 SQIVND (reference sequence). V shed 6 bases and J shed 3 bases, with 11 bases lying between them. CDR3 nucleotide sequence: TGTGCCAGTAGGGGAACGAGGGACACTGAAGCTTTCTTT. This encodes CASRGTRDTEAFF. Full variable domain (outside the CDR3, taken from reference TRBV19 and TRBJ1-1): DGGITQSPKYLFRKEGQNVTLSCEQNLNHDAMYWYRQDPGQGLRLIYYSQIVNDFQKGDIAEGYSVSREKKESFPLTVTSAQKNPTAFYLCASRGTRDTEAFFGQGTRLTVV.

This chain links TRBV2 with TRBJ2-1; 8 bases are shared with TRBD1. The CDR3 loop spans 17 amino acids. Germline V CDR1 and CDR2: SNHLY, FYNNEI. With V trimmed by 7 bases and J by 4 bases, 15 bases remained unmatched. The CDR3, as DNA: TGTGCCAGCATCCTTAACATACCGGGACAGGCGTACAATGAGCAGTTCTTC. This gives the protein CASILNIPGQAYNEQFF.

With respect to this clone: At one of its ends the junction is not consistent with the germline gene, which may arise from a read error. This chain uses TRBV5-1 with TRBJ1-4, with 7 positions matching TRBD1. Per the germline V gene, CDR1 is SGHRS and CDR2 is YFSETQ. The CDR3 contains 14 residues. Here the CDR3 reads CVSSSGTANEKLFF. The CDR3 DNA reads TGCGTCAGCAGCTCCGGGACAGCAAATGAAAAACTGTTTTTT.

Only one count was recorded for this clone. J is TRBJ2-3 and V is TRBV11-2, with 8 nucleotides matching TRBD2. Germline lookup yields CDR1 SGHAT and CDR2 FQNNGV. V shed 3 bases, J shed 4 bases, and the junction held 9 bases outside the gene matches. The CDR3 is made up of 16 amino acids. CDR3 region: CASSFFRGGIADTQYF. The CDR3 nucleotides read TGTGCCAGCAGCTTCTTTCGGGGGGGCATTGCAGATACGCAGTATTTT.

V usage is TRBV7-9 and J usage is TRBJ1-4, with a tentative D call TRBD1 (6 bases). The germline V and J ends were trimmed by 5 bases and 4 bases, with 14 bases remaining between them. Germline CDR1 and CDR2: SEHNR and FQNEAQ (reference sequence). The CDR3 loop spans 15 amino acids. The CDR3 loop is CASSPGTTGNEKLFF. The CDR3 bases are TGTGCCAGCAGCCCTGGGACAACGGGTAATGAAAAACTGTTTTTT.

The chain links TRBV5-1 to TRBJ2-2, with a weak D call TRBD1 (8 bases). The germline CDR1 and CDR2 sequences are SGHRS and YFSETQ. V dropped 4 bases and J dropped 1 base, with 14 bases sitting between them. The CDR3 consists of 16 residues. The CDR3 sequence: CASSEQGGENTGELFF. The CDR3, as DNA: TGCGCCAGCAGCGAACAGGGGGGGGAGAACACCGGGGAGCTGTTTTTT.

V and J are TRBV27 and TRBJ1-2; TRBD1 aligns across 9 bases. The CDR3 has 15 residues. Trimming removed 6 bases from V and 2 bases from J; junction bases left unmatched: 7. Germline V lookup: CDR1 MNHEY, CDR2 SMNVEV (reference sequence). The DNA for the CDR3 is TGTGCCAGCAGAGGACCCGGGACAGGGAACTATGGCTACACCTTC. This encodes CASRGPGTGNYGYTF.

The chain couples TRBV19 to TRBJ2-1; TRBD2 matches at 7 bases. The CDR3 is made up of 13 amino acids. Germline CDR1 and CDR2: LNHDA and SQIVND (reference sequence). V lost 7 bases and J lost 12; bases outside the gene matches: 12. The CDR3 sequence is CASNSGRESAQFF. CDR3 nucleotides: TGTGCCAGTAACAGCGGGCGGGAGTCGGCGCAGTTCTTC.

The rearrangement joins TRBV9 to TRBJ2-3; 10 bases are shared with TRBD1. Germline CDR1 SGDLS, CDR2 YYNGEE. This CDR3 spans 15 amino acids. Trimming cost V 0 bases and J 5 bases; bases outside gene matches: 3. The CDR3 bases are TGTGCCAGCAGCGTAGAAGACAGGGGGCGAGATACGCAGTATTTT. Translation gives CASSVEDRGRDTQYF.

The chain couples TRBV29-1 to TRBJ1-5; the D gene is possibly TRBD1 (6 bases). With 5 bases removed from V and 2 bases from J, the gap between germline ends came to 13 bases. The CDR3 is 14 residues long. Germline values: CDR1 SQVTM, CDR2 ANQGSEA. The CDR3 sequence: CSVLQGTGNQPQHF. Here the CDR3 DNA reads TGCAGCGTTCTGCAGGGGACGGGCAATCAGCCCCAGCATTTT.

V is TRBV29-1 and J is TRBJ2-1, with TRBD2 matching over 9 bases. The CDR3 loop spans 13 amino acids. Germline V gene lookup returns CDR1 SQVTM and CDR2 ANQGSEA. Unmatched junction bases numbered 5, after V lost 3 bases and J lost 8 bases. The CDR3 DNA is TGCAGCGTTGATGGGACTAGCTTGTATGAGCAGTTCTTC. Its protein is CSVDGTSLYEQFF.

The genes are TRBV19 and TRBJ1-1, with 11 bases fitting TRBD1. Trimming cost V 8 bases and J 7 bases; bases outside gene matches: 6. The CDR3 contains 13 residues. Germline V lookup: CDR1 LNHDA, CDR2 SQIVND (reference sequence). The DNA of the CDR3 is TGTGCCAGTTCTCCCGGGACAGGGGGTGAAGCTTTCTTT. This encodes CASSPGTGGEAFF.

This clone was observed a handful of times. The rearrangement uses TRBV29-1 and TRBJ2-7; D is perhaps TRBD1 (6 bases). Germline CDR1 is SQVTM and CDR2 is ANQGSEA. V lost 7 bases to trimming and J lost 7 bases, with 26 bases between them. The CDR3 is 15 amino acids. The chain's CDR3 is CSAGDRSQLLGEQYF. The CDR3 DNA is TGCAGCGCCGGAGACAGGAGTCAACTACTGGGTGAGCAGTACTTC.

J is TRBJ1-1 and V is TRBV18, with TRBD1 matching over 9 bases. CDR1 is KGHSH and CDR2 is LQKENI in the germline V gene. V was clipped by 3 bases and J by 0 bases; unmatched bases: 2. This CDR3 region has 15 residues. CDR3 sequence: CASSPGTGLNTEAFF. CDR3 in DNA: TGTGCCAGCTCACCCGGGACAGGGCTGAACACTGAAGCTTTCTTT.